A selection of T cell receptor beta chains follows, all from one sample in a study of Ad26.COV2.S vaccination and SARS-CoV-2 variants. TCRdb's table, derived via immunoSEQ multiplex PCR, lists solely in-frame clones and lacks some. The repertoire holds 440,000 or so clones, with around 89% as singletons. The source was peripheral blood, collected in a trial of Ad26.COV2.S vaccine versus placebo. The receptors here all came from a person aged 18-60 years who received the Ad26.COV2.S COVID-19 vaccine or a placebo. Each CDR3 is given with its conserved first and last residue. The order of the fields is V gene, J gene, clone size, D gene, CDR3 protein, CDR3 DNA. The D gene is left open where the match is weak. Some rows mark clone size as missing; the rest say once, few, many or name a class of expanded clone.

v_call: TRBV5-1
j_call: TRBJ2-5
clone_size: NA
d_call: NA
cdr3_aa: CASSLGGSWETQYF
cdr3_nt: TGCGCCAGCAGCTTGGGTGGTTCCTGGGAGACCCAGTACTTC

v_call: TRBV19
j_call: TRBJ2-7
clone_size: NA
d_call: NA
cdr3_aa: CASSISLWASYEQYF
cdr3_nt: TGTGCCAGTAGTATCTCGCTTTGGGCCTCCTACGAGCAGTACTTC

v_call: TRBV28
j_call: TRBJ1-6
clone_size: NA
d_call: NA
cdr3_aa: CASSLSYYNSPLHF
cdr3_nt: TGTGCCAGCAGTTTATCTTATTATAATTCACCCCTCCACTTT

v_call: TRBV4-1
j_call: TRBJ1-5
clone_size: NA
d_call: NA
cdr3_aa: CASSQDSYSNQPQHF
cdr3_nt: TGCGCCAGCAGCCAAGACAGTTATAGCAATCAGCCCCAGCATTTT

v_call: TRBV30
j_call: TRBJ1-1
clone_size: NA
d_call: NA
cdr3_aa: CAWKVQGSTEAFF
cdr3_nt: TGTGCCTGGAAGGTTCAGGGGAGCACTGAAGCTTTCTTT

v_call: TRBV2
j_call: TRBJ2-2
clone_size: once
d_call: NA
cdr3_aa: CASKEDNLNTGELFF
cdr3_nt: TGTGCCAGCAAAGAGGACAACTTGAACACCGGGGAGCTGTTTTTT

v_call: TRBV2
j_call: TRBJ2-5
clone_size: NA
d_call: TRBD2
cdr3_aa: CASSDPSGLAGQETQYF
cdr3_nt: TGTGCCAGCAGTGACCCGTCGGGACTAGCGGGCCAAGAGACCCAGTACTTC

v_call: TRBV7-9
j_call: TRBJ2-6
clone_size: once
d_call: NA
cdr3_aa: CASSLDGSGANVLTF
cdr3_nt: TGTGCCAGCAGTCTGGACGGCTCTGGGGCCAACGTCCTGACTTTC

v_call: TRBV5-1
j_call: TRBJ2-1
clone_size: once
d_call: TRBD1
cdr3_aa: CASSLGQGLPYNEQFF
cdr3_nt: TGCGCCAGCAGCTTGGGACAGGGTCTACCTTACAATGAGCAGTTCTTC

v_call: TRBV27
j_call: TRBJ1-4
clone_size: NA
d_call: TRBD1
cdr3_aa: CASSTGGAGPNEKLFF
cdr3_nt: TGTGCCAGCAGCACAGGGGGCGCAGGGCCTAATGAAAAACTGTTTTTT

v_call: TRBV7-6
j_call: TRBJ1-1
clone_size: once
d_call: NA
cdr3_aa: CASSQIKTRKLEDTEAFF
cdr3_nt: TGTGCCAGCAGCCAAATAAAGACAAGAAAATTGGAGGACACTGAAGCTTTCTTT

v_call: TRBV28
j_call: TRBJ1-2
clone_size: NA
d_call: NA
cdr3_aa: CATGFNYGYTF
cdr3_nt: TGTGCCACAGGGTTTAACTATGGCTACACCTTC

v_call: TRBV7-9
j_call: TRBJ2-5
clone_size: NA
d_call: TRBD2
cdr3_aa: CASSPNLGGETQYF
cdr3_nt: TGTGCCAGCAGCCCTAACCTGGGGGGGGAGACCCAGTACTTC

v_call: TRBV5-6
j_call: TRBJ2-7
clone_size: NA
d_call: TRBD2
cdr3_aa: CASSLGFPGRGYEQYF
cdr3_nt: TGTGCCAGCAGCTTGGGGTTCCCGGGGAGGGGCTACGAGCAGTACTTC

v_call: TRBV19
j_call: TRBJ2-7
clone_size: NA
d_call: TRBD2
cdr3_aa: CASSRGLAGVYSSYEQYF
cdr3_nt: TGTGCCAGTAGTAGGGGACTAGCGGGAGTGTATAGTTCCTACGAGCAGTACTTC

v_call: TRBV29-1
j_call: TRBJ2-4
clone_size: NA
d_call: NA
cdr3_aa: CSISGQKNIQYF
cdr3_nt: TGCAGTATATCAGGACAGAAAAACATTCAGTACTTC

v_call: TRBV9
j_call: TRBJ1-1
clone_size: NA
d_call: NA
cdr3_aa: CASSQNTGNTEAFF
cdr3_nt: TGTGCCAGCAGCCAAAACACAGGGAACACTGAAGCTTTCTTT

v_call: TRBV9
j_call: TRBJ1-1
clone_size: NA
d_call: NA
cdr3_aa: CASSDKNTEAFF
cdr3_nt: TGTGCCAGCAGCGACAAGAACACTGAAGCTTTCTTT

v_call: TRBV6-2/TRBV6-3
j_call: TRBJ2-4
clone_size: NA
d_call: NA
cdr3_aa: CASSYGRAKNIQYF
cdr3_nt: TGTGCCAGCAGTTACGGGAGAGCCAAAAACATTCAGTACTTC

v_call: TRBV28
j_call: TRBJ1-5
clone_size: once
d_call: NA
cdr3_aa: CASSFFGNQPQHF
cdr3_nt: TGTGCCAGCAGTTTTTTTGGCAATCAGCCCCAGCATTTT

v_call: TRBV4-2
j_call: TRBJ1-5
clone_size: NA
d_call: NA
cdr3_aa: CASSQAGDGQPQHF
cdr3_nt: TGTGCCAGCAGCCAAGCAGGGGATGGTCAGCCCCAGCATTTT

v_call: TRBV7-9
j_call: TRBJ1-3
clone_size: NA
d_call: TRBD1
cdr3_aa: CASSTDRFDSGNTIYF
cdr3_nt: TGTGCCAGCAGCACGGACAGGTTCGACTCTGGAAACACCATATATTTT

v_call: TRBV7-9
j_call: TRBJ1-5
clone_size: NA
d_call: NA
cdr3_aa: CASDRDGNQPQHF
cdr3_nt: TGTGCCAGCGATAGAGATGGAAATCAGCCCCAGCATTTT

v_call: TRBV12-3/TRBV12-4
j_call: TRBJ1-2
clone_size: NA
d_call: NA
cdr3_aa: CASTTALYGYTF
cdr3_nt: TGTGCCAGCACTACGGCCCTTTATGGCTACACCTTC

v_call: TRBV6-5
j_call: TRBJ2-1
clone_size: few
d_call: NA
cdr3_aa: CASSHQGGSYNEQFF
cdr3_nt: TGTGCCAGCAGTCACCAAGGTGGCTCCTACAATGAGCAGTTCTTC